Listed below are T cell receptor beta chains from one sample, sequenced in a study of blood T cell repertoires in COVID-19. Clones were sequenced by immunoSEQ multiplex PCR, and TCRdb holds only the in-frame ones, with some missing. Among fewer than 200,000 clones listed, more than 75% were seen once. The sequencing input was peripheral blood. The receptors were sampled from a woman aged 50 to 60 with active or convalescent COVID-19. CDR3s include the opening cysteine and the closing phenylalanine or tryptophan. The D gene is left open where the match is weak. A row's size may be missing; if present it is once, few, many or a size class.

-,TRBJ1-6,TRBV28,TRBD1,TGTGCCAGCGGCGACAGGGTGACGGGTATAAGTTCACCCCTCCACTTT,CASGDRVTGISSPLHF
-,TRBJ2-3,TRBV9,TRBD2,TGTGCCAGCAGCGTAGGCTTAGGTAGCGGGAGCTACACAGATACGCAGTATTTT,CASSVGLGSGSYTDTQYF
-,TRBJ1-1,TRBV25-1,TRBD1,TGTGCCAGCAGTGACAGACAGGGCACGGTTGAAGCTTTCTTT,CASSDRQGTVEAFF
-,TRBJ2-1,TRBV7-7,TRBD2,TGTGCCAGCAGCACTGGACTAGCGGGAGTGGGGGAGCAGTTCTTC,CASSTGLAGVGEQFF
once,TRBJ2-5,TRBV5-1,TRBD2,TGCGCCAGCAGACCTACGACTAGCGGGGGACGGGAGACCCAGTACTTC,CASRPTTSGGRETQYF
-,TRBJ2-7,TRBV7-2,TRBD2,TGTGCCAGCAGCCCCTTTAGCGGGGGGTACTACGAGCAGTACTTC,CASSPFSGGYYEQYF
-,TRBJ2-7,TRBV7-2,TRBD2,TGTGCCAGCAGCGCCGGGACTAGCCGGACCTACGAGCAGTACTTC,CASSAGTSRTYEQYF
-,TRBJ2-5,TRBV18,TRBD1,TGTGCCAGCTCACCCCGAGACAGGGGAGAGACCCAGTACTTC,CASSPRDRGETQYF
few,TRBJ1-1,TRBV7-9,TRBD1,TGTGCCAGCAGCTTAGGAGGAGGACAGGGATCAACTGAAGCTTTCTTT,CASSLGGGQGSTEAFF
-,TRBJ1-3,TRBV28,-,TGTGCCAGCAGCCCCGCTGTACTCTCTGGAAACACCATATATTTT,CASSPAVLSGNTIYF
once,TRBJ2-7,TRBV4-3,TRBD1,TGCGCCAGCAGCTTCCGGGACAGGGGCGATCGGGAGCAGTACTTC,CASSFRDRGDREQYF
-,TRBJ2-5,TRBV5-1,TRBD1,TGCGCCAGCAGCTTCCTCGACCCGGGACAGCAAGAGACCCAGTACTTC,CASSFLDPGQQETQYF
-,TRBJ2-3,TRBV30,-,TGTGCCTGGAGTGTCTCCCCGTGGCCAGATACGCAGTATTTT,CAWSVSPWPDTQYF
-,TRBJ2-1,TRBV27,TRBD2,TGTGCCAGCAGTCCCAGACTAGCGGGCGGCGGTGATGAGCAGTTCTTC,CASSPRLAGGGDEQFF
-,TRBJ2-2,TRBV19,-,TGTGCCAGTAGTACAGGGTGGACCGGGGAGCTGTTTTTT,CASSTGWTGELFF
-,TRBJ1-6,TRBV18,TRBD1,TGTGCCAGCTCACCAGGGACAGGCTCCTATTCACCCCTCCACTTT,CASSPGTGSYSPLHF
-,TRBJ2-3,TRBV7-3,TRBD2,TGTGCCAGCAGCCTCAGCGGGAGGGAGACAGATACGCAGTATTTT,CASSLSGRETDTQYF
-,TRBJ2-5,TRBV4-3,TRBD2,TGCGCCAGCAGCCAAGACTGGACTAGCGGGGGTGGGCAAGAGACCCAGTACTTC,CASSQDWTSGGGQETQYF
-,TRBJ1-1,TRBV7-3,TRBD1,TGTGCCAGCACCATAGGGACAGCGAACACTGAAGCTTTCTTT,CASTIGTANTEAFF
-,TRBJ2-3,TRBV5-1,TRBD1,TGCGCCAGCAGCGGACAGGGGGCGCGGGCAGATACGCAGTATTTT,CASSGQGARADTQYF
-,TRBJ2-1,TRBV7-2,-,TGTGCCAGCAGCCCACAGGCGTACAATGAGCAGTTCTTC,CASSPQAYNEQFF
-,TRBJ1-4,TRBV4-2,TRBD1,TGTGCCAGCAGCCCCCGGGACAGGGCTAACACCCCTGATGAAAAACTGTTTTTT,CASSPRDRANTPDEKLFF
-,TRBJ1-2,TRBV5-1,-,TGCGCCAGCAGATTTGGGACTGACAACTATGGCTACACCTTC,CASRFGTDNYGYTF
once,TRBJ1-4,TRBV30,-,TGTGCCTGGAGTGAGGCAGGCCGAAATGAAAAACTGTTTTTT,CAWSEAGRNEKLFF
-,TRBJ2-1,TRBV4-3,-,TGCGCCAGCAGCCACTCCCAAGGGGTGAGCTCCTACAATGAGCAGTTCTTC,CASSHSQGVSSYNEQFF
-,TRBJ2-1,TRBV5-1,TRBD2,TGCGCCAGCAGCTTAGTCGCGGGAGGGCGCCACAATGAGCAGTTCTTC,CASSLVAGGRHNEQFF
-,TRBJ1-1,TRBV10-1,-,TGCGCCAGTAAGCAGGGGTTCACTGAAGCTTTCTTT,CASKQGFTEAFF
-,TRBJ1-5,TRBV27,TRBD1,TGTGCCAGCAGTTCGAACAGGGGGCAAGGGAGCAATCAGCCCCAGCATTTT,CASSSNRGQGSNQPQHF
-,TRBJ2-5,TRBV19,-,TGTGCCAGTAGCGCCCTCGCGGGTCAACAAGAGACCCAGTACTTC,CASSALAGQQETQYF
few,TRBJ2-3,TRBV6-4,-,TGTGCCAGCAGTGTTACAGGTAGCACAGATACGCAGTATTTT,CASSVTGSTDTQYF
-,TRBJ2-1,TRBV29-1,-,TGCAGCGTTGTGATCGGTTATGAGCAGTTCTTC,CSVVIGYEQFF
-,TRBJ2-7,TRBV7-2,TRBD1,TGTGCCAGCAGCTTCCAGACAGGGCCGAGATACGAGCAGTACTTC,CASSFQTGPRYEQYF
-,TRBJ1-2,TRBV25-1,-,TGTGCCAGCAGTGCACAGGGAGACTACACCTTC,CASSAQGDYTF
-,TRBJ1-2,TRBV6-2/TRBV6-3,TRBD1,TGTGCCAGCAGTCGACAGGGATGGAACTATGGCTACACCTTC,CASSRQGWNYGYTF
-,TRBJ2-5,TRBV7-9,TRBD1,TGTGCCAGCAGCTTAAGGACAGGGAGCGAGACCCAGTACTTC,CASSLRTGSETQYF
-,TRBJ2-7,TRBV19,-,TGTGCCAGTAAATGGGGTAAGGGGATGCACGAGCAGTACTTC,CASKWGKGMHEQYF
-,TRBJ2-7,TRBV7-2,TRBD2,TGTGCCAGCAGCCGCCGTCATACTAGCGGGTTCGGACACGAGCAGTACTTC,CASSRRHTSGFGHEQYF
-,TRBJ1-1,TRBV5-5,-,TGTGCCAGCAGCTCCGAAGCCCAGGGCACTGAAGCTTTCTTT,CASSSEAQGTEAFF
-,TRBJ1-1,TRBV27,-,TGTGCCAGCAGTCCGGACACTCGTAGAAGGAACACTGAAGCTTTCTTT,CASSPDTRRRNTEAFF
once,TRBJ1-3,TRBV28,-,TGTGCCAGCAGTTCACAGGGAAACACCATATATTTT,CASSSQGNTIYF
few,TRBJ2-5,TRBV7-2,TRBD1,TGTGCCAGCAGCTCACAGGGGGTCCAAGAGACCCAGTACTTC,CASSSQGVQETQYF
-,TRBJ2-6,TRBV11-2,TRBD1,TGTGCCAGCAGCTTAGATCGAGGACAGGGACCTGGGGCCAACGTCCTGACTTTC,CASSLDRGQGPGANVLTF
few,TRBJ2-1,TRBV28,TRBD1,TGTGCCATCCAGGGGACAGGGAGCTACAATGAGCAGTTCTTC,CAIQGTGSYNEQFF
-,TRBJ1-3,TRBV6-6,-,TGTGCCAGCAGTTCCCAAATTTCTGGAAACACCATATATTTT,CASSSQISGNTIYF
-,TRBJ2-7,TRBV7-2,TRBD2,TGTGCCAGCAGCATTATCCACCCGGGACTAGCGGGAGTTCCCTACGAGCAGTACTTC,CASSIIHPGLAGVPYEQYF
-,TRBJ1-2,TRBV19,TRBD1,TGTGCCAGTAACCCCGGGACAGGGGATCCTAGTGGCTACACCTTC,CASNPGTGDPSGYTF
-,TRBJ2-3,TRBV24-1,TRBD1,TGTGCCACCAGTGACCCGAACAGGGGAACTAGCACAGATACGCAGTATTTT,CATSDPNRGTSTDTQYF
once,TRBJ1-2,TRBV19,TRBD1,TGTGCCTCGGCCGAGGACAGGGAATTGGGTGGCTACACCTTC,CASAEDRELGGYTF
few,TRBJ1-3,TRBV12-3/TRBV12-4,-,TGTGCCAGCTCAATCGGGTCTGGAAACACCATATATTTT,CASSIGSGNTIYF
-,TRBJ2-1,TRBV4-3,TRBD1,TGCGCCAGCAGCGAACAGGGGGCGCGAAGTGAGCAGTTCTTC,CASSEQGARSEQFF
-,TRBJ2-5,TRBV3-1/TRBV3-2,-,TGTGCCAGCAGCCAAGGGTACAGCGAGGGAGAGACCCAGTACTTC,CASSQGYSEGETQYF
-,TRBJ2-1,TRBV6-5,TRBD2,TGTGCCAGCACACCTAGCGGGATCTACAATGAGCAGTTCTTC,CASTPSGIYNEQFF